Presented here are 32 T cell receptor beta chains from one specimen sequenced in a study of T-cell reconstitution after alpha-beta-depleted transplantation in children (dated by TCRdb to the mid-2010s). The library was made by PCR. Sequenced using an Illumina HiSeq 2500. TCR library preparation used molecular barcoding, with unique molecular identifiers applied to normalize quantification of the TCRbeta repertoire. TCRdb itself trimmed the public reads at Q25 with fastp, ran MiXCR and retained productive beta chains. Identical CDR3 protein sequences are pooled into one entry, listed with their most common genes and DNA. The sample table contains around 400,000 distinct CDR3 sequences; only one count was recorded for roughly 22% of them. Approximately 3.9% of the sample belongs to the ten largest clones. The sample consisted of PBMCs from the stem cell graft donor, taken from the stem cell graft. All receptors derive from a human donor who donated a stem cell graft to a child with acute myeloid leukemia.

This clonotype was counted only a few times. CDR3 amino acids: CASSLNPGDQPQHF. The CDR3 DNA is TGTGCCAGCAGCTTAAATCCGGGAGATCAGCCCCAGCATTTT. The gene calls are TRBV7-9 and TRBJ1-5; D is unclear. V was cut by 2 bases and J by 5 bases, with 10 bases left in between. In germline, CDR1 is SEHNR, CDR2 FQNEAQ (reference sequence). The CDR3 runs to 14 residues.

This clonotype showed up just a few times. The CDR3 protein is CSVDFAGGGNYGYTF. For the CDR3, the DNA is TGCAGCGTTGATTTTGCCGGTGGGGGGAACTATGGCTACACCTTC. This chain connects TRBV29-1 to TRBJ1-2, with a tentative D call TRBD1 (5 bases). Germline V gene data show CDR1 as SQVTM and CDR2 as ANQGSEA. There are 15 residues in the CDR3. Deletions cut 3 bases from V and 2 bases from J, with 16 bases between. The full variable domain, with the rest looked up from reference TRBV29-1 and TRBJ1-2, is SAVISQKPSRDICQRGTSLTIQCQVDSQVTMMFWYRQQPGQSLTLIATANQGSEATYESGFVIDKFPISRPNLTFSTLTVSNMSPEDSSIYLCSVDFAGGGNYGYTFGSGTRLTVV.

The CDR3 nucleotides read TGTGCCAGCAGCTCGGACACCTCCTACAATGAGCAGTTCTTC. Translation gives CASSSDTSYNEQFF. The chain combines TRBV13 with TRBJ2-1; possible D gene TRBD1, 5 bases. This CDR3 is built from 14 residues. The V gene lost 4 bases and the J gene lost 0 bases, with 7 bases spanning the gap. Germline V gene lookup returns CDR1 PRHDT and CDR2 FYEKMQ (reference sequence).

This clonotype was counted between two and nine times. The J gene is TRBJ2-7, the V gene TRBV20-1; maybe TRBD2 (5 bases). Germline assignment: CDR1 DFQATT and CDR2 SNEGSKA (reference sequence). This CDR3 comprises 13 residues. The DNA for the CDR3 is TGCAGCGTCGGGGTGGAGGTTTTCTACGAGCAGTACTTC. This sequence encodes CSVGVEVFYEQYF.

The chain recombines TRBV20-1 with TRBJ2-1; D remains ambiguous. The V and J ends lost 4 bases and 5 bases respectively, with 6 bases between them. CDR3 length equals 11 residues. Germline V gene data show CDR1 as DFQATT and CDR2 as SNEGSKA (reference sequence). The CDR3 bases are TGCAGTGCTACTAGGGACAATGAGCAGTTCTTC. Protein sequence: CSATRDNEQFF.

This CDR3 is CAITQGSPNTGELFF. The CDR3 coding sequence is TGTGCCATCACGCAGGGGTCGCCGAACACCGGGGAGCTGTTTTTT. The chain employs TRBV10-3 and TRBJ2-2, with D perhaps matching TRBD1 (6 bases). In germline, CDR1 is ENHRY, CDR2 SYGVKD. Trimming removed 7 bases at V and 0 bases at J, with 12 bases between. The length of the CDR3 is 15 residues.

This clonotype has a count of ten or more. The chain couples TRBV27 to TRBJ2-3, with a tentative D call TRBD1 (5 bases). This CDR3 is 14 amino acids long. Per the germline V gene, CDR1 is MNHEY and CDR2 is SMNVEV (reference sequence). V was clipped by 5 bases and J by 5 bases, with 14 bases between them. The CDR3 reads CASSPRQGLDTQYF. In nucleotides, the CDR3 is TGTGCCAGCAGTCCTCGTCAGGGATTAGATACGCAGTATTTT.

The V call is TRBV4-2, the J call TRBJ2-1, with a tentative D call TRBD1 (6 bases). Trimming removed 0 bases from V and 3 bases from J, with 9 bases in between. Germline V gene sequence: CDR1 LGHNA, CDR2 YNFKEQ. The length of the CDR3 is 15 residues. The CDR3 spells CASSQERDNYNEQFF. Here the CDR3 DNA reads TGTGCCAGCAGCCAAGAAAGGGACAACTACAATGAGCAGTTCTTC.

CDR3 coding DNA: TGCGCCAGCAGCATTTCTAGCGGGAGAGGGTACGAGCAGTACTTC. This codes for CASSISSGRGYEQYF. The V and J genes are TRBV5-1 and TRBJ2-7, with 10 nucleotides matching TRBD2. Germline V lookup: CDR1 SGHRS, CDR2 YFSETQ. With V trimmed by 4 bases and J by 4 bases, 8 bases remained unmatched. CDR3 length equals 15 residues. Supplemented by reference TRBV5-1 and TRBJ2-7, the full variable domain reads KAGVTQTPRYLIKTRGQQVTLSCSPISGHRSVSWYQQTPGQGLQFLFEYFSETQRNKGNFPGRFSGRQFSNSRSEMNVSTLELGDSALYLCASSISSGRGYEQYFGPGTRLTVT.

The chain is built from TRBV10-3 and TRBJ1-1; 9 bases match TRBD1. The V gene end was trimmed by 5 bases and the J gene end by 7 bases; junction bases not matched to a gene: 11. Looked up from germline, CDR1 is ENHRY and CDR2 is SYGVKD. CDR3 length: 15 amino acids. This chain's CDR3 is CAISKGTGGGVEAFF. CDR3 DNA: TGTGCCATCAGTAAAGGAACAGGGGGCGGCGTTGAAGCTTTCTTT.

The DNA for the CDR3 is TGTGCCAGCGTGGCCATTAGGTTAGAGACCCAGTACTTC. Protein: CASVAIRLETQYF. The chain combines TRBV2 with TRBJ2-5; no reliable D call. The CDR3 consists of 13 residues. V was clipped by 8 bases and J by 4 bases, with 14 bases between them. Germline V gene lookup returns CDR1 SNHLY and CDR2 FYNNEI.

The table lists this clonotype with a few counts. The rearrangement uses TRBV20-1 and TRBJ2-7, with 9 bases identical to TRBD1. The CDR3 runs 13 residues. After removal of 3 bases from V and 3 bases from J, the junction contained 3 bases not matched to a gene. Germline lookup yields CDR1 DFQATT and CDR2 SNEGSKA (reference sequence). CDR3 in DNA: TGCAGTGCTAGGCGGACAGGGGTCTACGAGCAGTACTTC. Translated: CSARRTGVYEQYF.

This clonotype was observed a handful of times. The chain couples TRBV5-1 to TRBJ2-1; D perhaps matches TRBD1 (7 bases). This CDR3 has 14 residues. V lost 6 bases, J lost 4 bases, and 14 bases lay in between. Germline V gives CDR1 SGHRS, CDR2 YFSETQ. This CDR3 is CASTQGGQYNEQFF. CDR3 nucleotides: TGCGCCAGCACCCAGGGGGGACAATACAATGAGCAGTTCTTC.

Ten or more counts support this clonotype. The chain links TRBV20-1 to TRBJ2-7, with 8 bases identical to TRBD1. The germline V gene encodes CDR1 DFQATT and CDR2 SNEGSKA (reference sequence). The CDR3 has 15 residues. Trimming at V came to 0 bases and at J to 6 bases, leaving 10 bases not matched to a gene. The CDR3 here is CSARDGRTGRGEQYF. CDR3 sequence (DNA): TGCAGTGCTAGAGATGGTAGGACAGGGCGGGGCGAGCAGTACTTC.

This clonotype was seen repeatedly, ten times or more. V usage is TRBV5-5 and J usage is TRBJ2-7; 8 positions agree with TRBD2. V shed 1 base, J shed 5 bases, and the junction held 8 bases outside the gene matches. Germline V gene sequence: CDR1 SGHKS, CDR2 YYEKEE (reference sequence). The length of the CDR3 is 15 residues. CDR3 protein: CASSLSGGINDEQYF. Here the CDR3 DNA reads TGTGCCAGCAGCTTGAGCGGGGGCATTAATGACGAGCAGTACTTC.

The genes are TRBV28 and TRBJ1-1; the D gene is possibly TRBD1 (5 bases). Germline CDR1 MDHEN, CDR2 SYDVKM. The CDR3 consists of 14 residues. Trimming cost V 3 bases and J 4 bases, with 12 bases left between them. For the CDR3, the DNA is TGTGCCAGCAGTTTCGAGGGGAAGGGCACTGAAGCTTTCTTT. It is translated as CASSFEGKGTEAFF.

This clonotype was detected only a few times. The rearrangement uses TRBV29-1 and TRBJ1-5; D is perhaps TRBD1 (6 bases). The CDR3 spans 13 residues. Trimming took off 3 bases at V and 7 bases at J, with 13 bases between the two ends. Germline CDR1 is SQVTM and CDR2 is ANQGSEA. The CDR3 loop is CSVDAGAGQPQHF. CDR3 nucleotides: TGCAGCGTTGATGCGGGGGCCGGGCAGCCCCAGCATTTT.

This clonotype has a count of ten or more. The rearrangement uses TRBV29-1 and TRBJ2-5; possibly TRBD2 for D (5 bases). Germline-derived CDR1 and CDR2 are SQVTM and ANQGSEA. Trimming left V 6 bases short and J 4 bases short, with 12 bases between. The CDR3 runs to 12 residues. Here the CDR3 reads CSVTDGGETQYF. CDR3 nucleotide sequence: TGCAGCGTGACCGACGGAGGAGAGACCCAGTACTTC.

The chain's CDR3 is CASSAEEYNEQFF. The CDR3 coding sequence is TGTGCCAGCAGCGCGGAGGAATACAATGAGCAGTTCTTC. The chain links TRBV6-2 or TRBV6-3 to TRBJ2-1; D possibly corresponds to TRBD2 (5 bases). V was trimmed by 6 bases and J by 4 bases, leaving 10 bases between them. CDR1 is MNHEY and CDR2 is SVGEGT in the germline V gene. This CDR3 spans 13 amino acids.

The rearrangement joins TRBV4-1 to TRBJ2-5; 7 nucleotides agree with TRBD2. CDR3 size: 14 residues. The trim removed 4 bases at V and 4 bases at J, leaving 6 bases unmatched. Germline V lookup: CDR1 MGHRA, CDR2 YSYEKL. The CDR3 here is CASSPIWGGETQYF. In DNA form, the CDR3 reads TGCGCCAGCAGCCCAATTTGGGGGGGAGAGACCCAGTACTTC.

This clonotype was seen a few times. V gene TRBV12-3 or TRBV12-4 combines with J gene TRBJ2-6; D remains unclear. V was clipped by 8 bases and J by 0 bases, with 8 bases between them. The CDR3 has 14 amino acids. CDR3 nucleotides: TGTGCCAGCCGGAGCCACTCTGGGGCCAACGTCCTGACTTTC. Translating it yields CASRSHSGANVLTF.

The V and J genes are TRBV7-2 and TRBJ1-5; D unclear. Germline assignment: CDR1 SGHTA and CDR2 FQGNSA. The CDR3 loop spans 14 amino acids. Trimming left V 0 bases short and J 7 bases short, with 10 bases between. CDR3 nucleotide sequence: TGTGCCAGCAGCTTAGCGTTAATGAAACAGCCCCAGCATTTT. Protein product: CASSLALMKQPQHF.

The chain uses TRBV7-9 and TRBJ2-1; D is uncertain. CDR3 length: 13 residues. The V gene's germline CDR1 is SEHNR and CDR2 FQNEAQ (reference sequence). The V and J ends lost 9 bases and 3 bases respectively, with 12 bases between them. As DNA, the CDR3 is TGTGCCAGTAAGGCGCGTCGCTACAATGAGCAGTTCTTC. As protein: CASKARRYNEQFF.

The V and J genes are TRBV28 and TRBJ2-7; the D gene is possibly TRBD1 (6 bases). Germline CDR1 reads MDHEN; CDR2 reads SYDVKM. V was clipped by 6 bases and J by 1 base, with 16 bases between them. This CDR3 has 15 residues. Here the CDR3 DNA reads TGTGCCAGCAGGGTTTATGGGGACACTTCCTACGAGCAGTACTTC. Its protein product is CASRVYGDTSYEQYF. The entire variable domain, with the rest obtained from reference TRBV28 and TRBJ2-7, is as follows: DVKVTQSSRYLVKRTGEKVFLECVQDMDHENMFWYRQDPGLGLRLIYFSYDVKMKEKGDIPEGYSVSREKKERFSLILESASTNQTSMYLCASRVYGDTSYEQYFGPGTRLTVT.

This clonotype has ten or more counts. The chain couples TRBV29-1 to TRBJ2-3; D is possibly TRBD1 or TRBD2 (5 bases each). Trimming shortened V by 3 bases and J by 7 bases, and 8 bases separated the two germline ends. The germline V gene encodes CDR1 SQVTM and CDR2 ANQGSEA. This CDR3 region has 11 residues. As DNA, the CDR3 is TGCAGCGTTGATGGGGGACATACGCAGTATTTT. Residues: CSVDGGHTQYF.

The J gene is TRBJ2-2, the V gene TRBV4-3; D is perhaps TRBD1 (5 bases). There are 14 residues in the CDR3. Trimming left V 10 bases short and J 0 bases short, with 12 bases between. CDR1 and CDR2 from the germline V gene are LGHNA and YSLEER. CDR3 sequence reads: CATRPGSNTGELFF. CDR3 nucleotides: TGCGCCACCCGTCCAGGGTCGAACACCGGGGAGCTGTTTTTT.

This chain links TRBV12-3 or TRBV12-4 with TRBJ2-1, with 13 bases that match TRBD2. CDR3 size: 15 residues. The J segment lost 8 bases and the V segment lost 4 bases, leaving 5 bases of the junction unmatched. This CDR3 is CASSSVGTSGDEQFF. The CDR3 nucleotides read TGTGCCAGCAGTTCGGTGGGGACTAGCGGGGATGAGCAGTTCTTC.

This clonotype occurred many times. The CDR3 is CSARVPIGLNEQFF. The CDR3 coding sequence is TGCAGTGCTAGAGTTCCCATAGGGCTCAATGAGCAGTTCTTC. The chain links TRBV20-1 to TRBJ2-1, with unresolved D. The germline CDR1 and CDR2 sequences are DFQATT and SNEGSKA (reference sequence). Trimming stripped 1 base from V and 6 bases from J, with 13 bases between. The CDR3 loop spans 14 amino acids.

V and J are TRBV28 and TRBJ2-1, with TRBD2 matching over 10 bases. Germline CDR1 and CDR2: MDHEN and SYDVKM. With V trimmed by 10 bases and J by 10 bases, 19 bases remained unmatched. This CDR3 is 16 amino acids long. In DNA, the CDR3 is TGTGCCACCTCGATGTTAGAAGCGGGAGGGTCAAGGGAGCAGTTCTTC. This translates into CATSMLEAGGSREQFF.

This chain uses TRBV20-1 with TRBJ2-3, with 9 positions matching TRBD2. Germline CDR1 and CDR2: DFQATT and SNEGSKA (reference sequence). V trimming: 5 bases; J trimming: 2 bases; junction bases outside the gene matches: 5. This CDR3 comprises 14 residues. The chain's CDR3 is CSALTSGNTDTQYF. In DNA form, the CDR3 reads TGCAGTGCTTTGACTAGCGGCAACACAGATACGCAGTATTTT.

The J gene is TRBJ2-7, the V gene TRBV5-5; unclear D gene. In germline, CDR1 is SGHKS, CDR2 YYEKEE (reference sequence). V was clipped by 2 bases and J by 2 bases, with 11 bases between them. The CDR3 is 14 amino acids. This CDR3 is CASSFVTPPYEQYF. As DNA, the CDR3 is TGTGCCAGCAGCTTTGTGACACCTCCCTACGAGCAGTACTTC.

This clonotype was seen only a few times. The CDR3: CASSSDERQGVRGYTF. The CDR3 bases are TGTGCCAGCAGCTCCGACGAACGACAGGGGGTTCGTGGCTACACCTTC. The chain employs TRBV7-3 and TRBJ1-2; 9 bases agree with TRBD1. The CDR3 extends over 16 amino acids. Trimming took 4 bases from V and 7 from J; bases not matched to a gene: 13. Per germline, CDR1 SGHTA and CDR2 FQGTGA.